Listed below are T cell receptor beta chains from one sample, sequenced in a study of T cell changes during pregnancy in multiple sclerosis. Profiling relied on immunoSEQ multiplex PCR, and the TCRdb table lists in-frame clones only, not all of them. The sample holds just under 45,000 clones, just under 95% seen once. The starting material was CD4+ T cells from peripheral blood mononuclear cells, obtained in the first trimester of pregnancy. These receptors were collected from a female donor with multiple sclerosis, enrolled in a pregnancy study. The CDR3 runs from the conserved cysteine through the conserved F or W.

CASSLDFNTVYGYTF	TRBV5-1	TRBJ1-2
CASSPDSSTGGYTF	TRBV18	TRBJ1-2
CAISDLGLAGGETQYF	TRBV10-3	TRBJ2-5
CASSLYSGTSYEQYF	TRBV7-3	TRBJ2-7
CASSFAMTSGSSYNEQFF	TRBV27	TRBJ2-1
CASSVEGAEDTQYF	TRBV9	TRBJ2-3
CASSSRTSGNGETQYF	TRBV19	TRBJ2-5
CASSWGAGNSYEQYF	TRBV5-6	-
CSVTTHSGFTEAFF	TRBV29-1	TRBJ1-1
CAISGTGSYEQYF	TRBV10-3	TRBJ2-7
CASSFFSSDSLYEQYF	TRBV7-2	TRBJ2-7
CASSFRGASENIQYF	TRBV5-5	TRBJ2-4
CASSQDGGGSEQYF	TRBV18	TRBJ2-7
CASRVNYEQYF	TRBV27	TRBJ2-7
CASSLTGGEASKFF	TRBV7-2	TRBJ2-1
CASSTQGANEKLFF	TRBV9	TRBJ1-4
CAWSVRETQYF	TRBV30	TRBJ2-5
CASRDSLNTGELFF	TRBV2	TRBJ2-2
CASSLGLGAYNEQFF	TRBV5-4	TRBJ2-1
CASSESRVNEKLFF	TRBV2	TRBJ1-4
CASSQEFPVLAGARSGANVLTF	TRBV14	TRBJ2-6
CASSPGLAERNEQFF	TRBV28	TRBJ2-1
CASTTSGKDPTKNIQYF	TRBV10-1	TRBJ2-4
CATSRGTTYEQYF	TRBV15	TRBJ2-7
CASRAQGAGNEQFF	TRBV2	TRBJ2-1
CASSASGLGYEQYF	TRBV11-1	TRBJ2-7
CASSSADRANYGYTF	TRBV27	TRBJ1-2
CASSVQVLQFDNEQFF	TRBV7-8	TRBJ2-1
CASSLRSGPYEQYF	TRBV7-2	TRBJ2-7
CASSFGRGTSRSSYNEQFF	TRBV7-4	TRBJ2-1
CASSPGLFGEQYF	TRBV5-1	TRBJ2-7
CASQRVGFQPQHF	TRBV6-1	TRBJ1-5
CASSENPTVNYGYTF	TRBV6-1	TRBJ1-2
CASSPLQGQDEQYF	TRBV18	TRBJ2-7
CASSPPGTGHYEQYF	TRBV28	TRBJ2-7
CASSQGAWTSGTNSYEQYF	TRBV4-3	TRBJ2-7
CASSRDRVVDEQYF	TRBV28	TRBJ2-7
CASSIVHPSRDQPQHF	TRBV19	TRBJ1-5
CASSQDLADTQYF	TRBV14	TRBJ2-3
CASSPQIGVGVYNEQFF	TRBV7-8	TRBJ2-1
CASARGEQFF	TRBV6-1	TRBJ2-1
CASSQLSSGNTIYF	TRBV4-2	TRBJ1-3
CSAFYRYEQYF	TRBV20-1	TRBJ2-7
CASRYLAGGSGANVLTF	TRBV2	TRBJ2-6
CASSSLQGVRYNEQFF	TRBV6-5	TRBJ2-1
CASSVGRQGEPGNTIYF	TRBV9	TRBJ1-3